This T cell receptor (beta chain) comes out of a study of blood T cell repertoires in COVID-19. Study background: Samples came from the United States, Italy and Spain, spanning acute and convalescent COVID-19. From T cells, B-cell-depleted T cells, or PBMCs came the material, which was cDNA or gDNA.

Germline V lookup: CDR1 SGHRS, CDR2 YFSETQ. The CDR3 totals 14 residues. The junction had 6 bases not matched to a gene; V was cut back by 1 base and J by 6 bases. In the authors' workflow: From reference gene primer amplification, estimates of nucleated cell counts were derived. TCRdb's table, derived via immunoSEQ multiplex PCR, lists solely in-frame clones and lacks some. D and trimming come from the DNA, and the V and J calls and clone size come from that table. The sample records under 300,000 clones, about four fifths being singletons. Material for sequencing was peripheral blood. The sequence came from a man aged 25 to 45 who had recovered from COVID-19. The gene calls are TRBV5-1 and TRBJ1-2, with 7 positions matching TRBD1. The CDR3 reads CASSLFRGSDGYTF. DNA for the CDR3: TGCGCCAGCAGCTTGTTCAGGGGGTCCGATGGCTACACCTTC.